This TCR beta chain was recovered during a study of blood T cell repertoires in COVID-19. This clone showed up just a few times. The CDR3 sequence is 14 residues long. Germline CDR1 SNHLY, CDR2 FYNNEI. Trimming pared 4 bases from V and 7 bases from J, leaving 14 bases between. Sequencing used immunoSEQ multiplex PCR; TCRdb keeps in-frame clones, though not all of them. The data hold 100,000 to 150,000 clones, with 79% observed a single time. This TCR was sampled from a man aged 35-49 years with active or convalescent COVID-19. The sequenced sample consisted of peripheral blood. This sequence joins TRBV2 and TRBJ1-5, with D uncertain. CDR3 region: CASSGVGGRQPQHF. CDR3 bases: TGTGCCAGCAGTGGAGTGGGAGGAAGGCAGCCCCAGCATTTT.